This T cell receptor beta chain was identified in a study of human T cells and chemical hapten exposure. In the study overall: Patch testing was performed with 0.01% DPC on the upper back, with reading at 6 days. The study enrolled mostly female patients with alopecia areata, totalis or universalis.

The CDR3 spans 13 residues. V gave up 1 base and J gave up 9 bases, with 11 bases separating them. Germline CDR1 and CDR2: SGHRS and YFSETQ. Authors' processing steps: 96,000 or so TCRs per sample was the median, with a range of roughly 20,000 to 700,000. A single record per CDR3 protein comes from TCRdb applying MiXCR to the RACE reads. These V and J calls rely on TCRdb rather than the paper's analysis. The table shows 50,000 to 65,000 distinct CDR3 sequences, with about 11% occurring only once. Time point of the sample: pre-sensitization, week 0. Treatment reported: therapeutic diphenylcyclopropenone sensitization with weekly scalp DPC. General study results and limits: Donors had alopecia, so their immune response may differ from healthy people's.

Notes on this clonotype: Antigen specificity is unknown.

The material sequenced was whole blood, taken in connection with sensitization to the hapten diphenylcyclopropenone (DPC). This receptor was taken from a woman in her thirties or forties with alopecia areata. Some clones in this sample may be carry-over from other donors' samples. The V call is TRBV5-1, the J call TRBJ2-1; D may be TRBD1 or TRBD2 (5 bases each). The DNA of the CDR3 is TGCGCCAGCAGCTTGTATCCGGGGACTGAGCAGTTCTTC. Protein product: CASSLYPGTEQFF. Filled out from reference TRBV5-1 and TRBJ2-1, the complete variable domain reads KAGVTQTPRYLIKTRGQQVTLSCSPISGHRSVSWYQQTPGQGLQFLFEYFSETQRNKGNFPGRFSGRQFSNSRSEMNVSTLELGDSALYLCASSLYPGTEQFFGPGTRLTVL.